This T cell receptor beta chain was sequenced in a study of CD8 T cells in ankylosing spondylitis (dated by TCRdb to the late 2010s). Study-wide context: The study set out to find disease-linked TCR variants by profiling T cell receptor beta repertoires in ankylosing spondylitis patients and healthy donors. In total, the full study cohort was made up of roughly 110 healthy donors and more than 20 ankylosing spondylitis patients. Peripheral blood was sampled, and synovial fluid was also collected from ankylosing spondylitis patients.

Beyond this particular receptor, the publication reports: Some of the motif variants had been reported before in the synovial fluid and blood of reactive arthritis patients, a finding that suggests common disease-initiation mechanisms. A TCR beta motif made up of seven or eight highly homologous amino acid variants appeared to be characteristic of blood from ankylosing spondylitis patients. In peripheral blood, the disease-linked clones were found at relatively low frequencies and had a CD8+ phenotype. Significant enrichment of the disease-linked clones was reported in matched synovial fluid samples from ankylosing spondylitis patients.

From its cysteine to its phenylalanine, the CDR3 spans 13 amino acids. Here the CDR3 DNA is all that survives: 39 bases in frame from base 1. CDR1 and CDR2 are read off the germline V gene as MNHNS and SASEGT. V and J lose 8 bases and 8 bases, and a span of 18 bases separates them. This clonotype came up a few times. The antigen it binds to is not known. One base away there is no much larger clone; base qualities are not given. This sample was sequenced with an Illumina HiSeq 2500. TCR beta libraries were prepared by quantitative 5'-RACE with molecular barcodes. The original methods were these. To identify disease-linked TCR variants, a new computational method was used, one built on a probabilistic model of VDJ rearrangement. The raw public reads went through TCRdb reprocessing: fastp at Q25, MiXCR clone calling, in-frame beta chains kept. Every distinct CDR3 protein forms one entry, paired with its most common genes and DNA. The V and J calls come from TCRdb's annotation, not from the publication. This sample is represented by 400,000 to 450,000 distinct CDR3 sequences; 17% of them were singletons. Approximately 1% of the sample is in the top ten clones.

The sample comprised blood, either unsorted or a sorted T cell fraction (not recorded which). This receptor was taken from a male donor with ankylosing spondylitis. The chain uses TRBV6-1 and TRBJ1-1, and possibly TRBD1, on 5 matching bases. The DNA sequence is as follows: TGTGCCAGCCATTTTGGGGGGAGGATGGAAGCTTTCTTT. Protein translation: CASHFGGRMEAFF.